Below, 28 T cell receptor beta chains from the same sample are listed, as sequenced in a study of blood T cell repertoires in COVID-19. The table came from immunoSEQ multiplex PCR; TCRdb's copy has only in-frame clones and leaves some out. Counted here are roughly 140,000 clones, almost 80% occurring once; the ten biggest clones make up over 6.5%. Sequencing was done on a sample of peripheral blood. The source of these receptors is a man in his fifties or sixties with active or convalescent COVID-19.

The chain joins TRBV28 to TRBJ1-6; maybe TRBD1 (6 bases). The germline gives CDR1 MDHEN, CDR2 SYDVKM. Trimming removed 2 bases from V and 10 bases from J, with 12 bases in between. This CDR3 comprises 14 residues. For the CDR3, the DNA is TGTGCCAGCAGTTTAGGGCAGACAGGCTCACCCCTCCACTTT. Translated, it gives CASSLGQTGSPLHF.

This clone was detected once. The chain carries TRBV9 and TRBJ2-5, with 7 bases identical to TRBD1. V was clipped by 3 bases and J by 5 bases; unmatched bases: 10. The CDR3 has 15 amino acids. From germline, CDR1 is SGDLS and CDR2 YYNGEE. In nucleotides, the CDR3 is TGTGCCAGCAGCGAGGGGGCGGGCTCGGGGGAGACCCAGTACTTC. This codes for CASSEGAGSGETQYF.

The rearrangement uses TRBV6-6 and TRBJ2-7, with 9 bases that match TRBD1. This CDR3 has 14 residues. V dropped 7 bases and J dropped 3; count of bases not matched to a gene: 7. The germline CDR1 and CDR2 sequences are MNHNY and SVGAGI (reference sequence). CDR3 in amino acids: CASTGTGINYEQYF. The CDR3 bases are TGTGCCAGCACCGGGACAGGGATCAACTACGAGCAGTACTTC.

This clone has at least ten counts. V and J are TRBV24-1 and TRBJ1-5, with TRBD1 matching over 9 bases. The CDR3 is 15 residues long. Germline values: CDR1 KGHDR, CDR2 SFDVKD. J was trimmed by 2 bases and V by 7 bases; bases with no gene match: 5. CDR3 nucleotides: TGTGCCACCAGCGGGGACAGGGTAGGCAATCAGCCCCAGCATTTT. Residues: CATSGDRVGNQPQHF.

The rearrangement uses TRBV4-1 and TRBJ2-1; 9 bases align to TRBD1. The ends lost 4 bases at V and 8 bases at J; junction bases unmatched: 6. CDR1 and CDR2 (germline): MGHRA, YSYEKL. The CDR3 runs 14 residues. CDR3 DNA: TGCGCCAGCAGCCCCGGACAGGGGATCCATGAGCAGTTCTTC. It is translated as CASSPGQGIHEQFF.

This chain joins TRBV9 and TRBJ2-5; 11 positions match TRBD1. The CDR3 runs to 14 residues. CDR1 is SGDLS and CDR2 is YYNGEE in the germline V gene. J lost 4 bases, V lost 4 bases, and 3 bases had no gene match. CDR3 amino acids: CASSTDRGPETQYF. The CDR3 DNA sequence: TGTGCCAGCAGCACGGACAGGGGGCCAGAGACCCAGTACTTC.

The chain couples TRBV21-1 to TRBJ2-7; the table's TRBD2 call for D was not verified on the DNA. TRBV21-1 is a known pseudogene. The CDR3 contains 16 residues. The CDR3 here is CASSTTTGTGVDEQYF. CDR3 in DNA: TGTGCCAGCAGCACAACCACCGGGACGGGAGTCGACGAGCAGTACTTC.

The V gene is TRBV7-9, the J gene TRBJ1-1; 7 nucleotides agree with TRBD1. Losses at the gene ends were 5 bases for V and 7 bases for J; bases not matched to a gene: 7. The CDR3 has 13 amino acids. Germline CDR1 and CDR2: SEHNR and FQNEAQ (reference sequence). The CDR3 DNA reads as TGTGCCAGCAGCCTACCCGGACAGGATGAAGCTTTCTTT. Translating it yields CASSLPGQDEAFF.

This chain links TRBV3-1 (or the pseudogene TRBV3-2) with TRBJ2-1; D is perhaps TRBD2 (6 bases). Trimming cost V 4 bases and J 0 bases, with 10 bases left between them. The CDR3 contains 15 residues. Germline V gene lookup returns CDR1 LGHDT and CDR2 YNNKEL (reference sequence). DNA for the CDR3: TGTGCCAGCAGCCCTAGCGTCCTCTCCTACAATGAGCAGTTCTTC. Amino acids: CASSPSVLSYNEQFF.

The chain carries TRBV28 and TRBJ2-3; the match to TRBD2 covers 9 bases. This CDR3 comprises 18 residues. CDR1 and CDR2 from the germline V gene are MDHEN and SYDVKM. V shed 2 bases, J shed 4 bases, and the junction held 13 bases outside the gene matches. As DNA, the CDR3 is TGTGCCAGCAGTTTAGTAACTAGCGGGTTTTGGGGGTCAGATACGCAGTATTTT. It codes for CASSLVTSGFWGSDTQYF.

This chain uses TRBV6-5 with TRBJ1-2; D uncertain. Looked up from germline, CDR1 is MNHEY and CDR2 is SVGAGI. Trimming took 0 bases from V and 2 from J, leaving 13 bases between them. This CDR3 contains 16 residues. The DNA for the CDR3 is TGTGCCAGCAGTTACTCATGGAGGACCACGAACTATGGCTACACCTTC. It codes for CASSYSWRTTNYGYTF.

This clone was seen a single time. V is TRBV7-3 and J is TRBJ2-3; perhaps TRBD1 as D (5 bases). V was shortened by 9 bases and J by 1 base, with 11 bases between the two germline ends. Germline loops: CDR1 SGHTA, CDR2 FQGTGA. There are 13 residues in the CDR3. CDR3 bases: TGTGCCAGTAGGGAAGGGGGCACAGATACGCAGTATTTT. As protein: CASREGGTDTQYF.

The chain has TRBV5-4 and TRBJ2-1; 10 bases line up with TRBD2. The V gene end was trimmed by 2 bases and the J gene end by 2 bases; junction bases not matched to a gene: 4. Germline loops: CDR1 SGHNT, CDR2 YYREEE (reference sequence). The CDR3 has 16 amino acids. CDR3 region: CASSLESGRAYNEQFF. In nucleotides, the CDR3 is TGTGCCAGCAGCTTAGAAAGCGGGAGGGCCTACAATGAGCAGTTCTTC.

About this clone: Other nucleotide sequences in the sample specify the same CDR3. The DNA of the CDR3 is TGTGCCAGCTCACCAGACAGGAACTATGGCTACACCTTC. Translating gives CASSPDRNYGYTF. V and J are TRBV18 and TRBJ1-2; TRBD1 is a possible D gene (6 bases). The CDR3 runs 13 residues. Looked up from germline, CDR1 is KGHSH and CDR2 is LQKENI. The V and J ends lost 2 bases and 2 bases respectively, with 6 bases between them.

V and J are TRBV5-4 and TRBJ2-3, with no clear D. Germline CDR1 reads SGHNT; CDR2 reads YYREEE (reference sequence). V gave up 3 bases and J gave up 4 bases, with 9 bases separating them. The CDR3 spans 13 residues. CDR3 amino acids: CASSSIEADTQYF. CDR3 bases: TGTGCCAGCAGCTCTATCGAGGCAGATACGCAGTATTTT.

This clone was observed a single time. The chain combines TRBV18 with TRBJ1-6; tentatively, D is TRBD1 (5 bases). V was cut by 2 bases and J by 5 bases, with 10 bases left in between. Looked up from germline, CDR1 is KGHSH and CDR2 is LQKENI. The CDR3 is 15 amino acids. Here the CDR3 DNA reads TGTGCCAGCTCACCAAGCGGGGGGAATAATTCACCCCTCCACTTT. Residues: CASSPSGGNNSPLHF.

The gene calls are TRBV5-6 and TRBJ2-7; possibly TRBD2 for D (6 bases). V was cut by 3 bases and J by 4 bases, with 14 bases left in between. From germline, CDR1 is SGHDT and CDR2 YYEEEE. This CDR3 has 14 amino acids. Here the CDR3 reads CASSWRARWYEQYF. The CDR3 nucleotides read TGTGCCAGCAGCTGGAGGGCTAGGTGGTACGAGCAGTACTTC.

This chain uses TRBV9 with TRBJ2-2, with 8 bases fitting TRBD1. Trimming at V came to 4 bases and at J to 2 bases, leaving 10 bases not matched to a gene. Germline loops: CDR1 SGDLS, CDR2 YYNGEE. The CDR3 runs 17 residues. In nucleotides, the CDR3 is TGTGCCAGCAGCCGACGAAGGACAGGGCTAAACACCGGGGAGCTGTTTTTT. This gives the protein CASSRRRTGLNTGELFF.

V usage is TRBV27 and J usage is TRBJ1-2; tentative D call: TRBD1 (6 bases). CDR3 size: 14 residues. Trimming removed 5 bases at V and 7 bases at J, with 17 bases between. Per germline, CDR1 MNHEY and CDR2 SMNVEV (reference sequence). CDR3 sequence: CASSILGQKSGYTF. For the CDR3, the DNA is TGTGCCAGCAGTATCTTAGGACAGAAGTCTGGCTACACCTTC.

V usage is TRBV12-3 or TRBV12-4 and J usage is TRBJ2-5; D not resolved. CDR3 length: 13 residues. V was cut by 2 bases and J by 7 bases, with 11 bases left in between. CDR3 nucleotide sequence: TGTGCCAGCAGTTTACATTTTGAGGTGACCCAGTACTTC. Encoded protein: CASSLHFEVTQYF.

The V and J genes are TRBV24-1 and TRBJ2-2, with TRBD2 as a possible D gene (5 bases). Germline V lookup: CDR1 KGHDR, CDR2 SFDVKD. This CDR3 has 13 residues. V was pared by 5 bases and J by 7 bases, with 10 bases between. The CDR3 reads CATSGVGSGELFF. The CDR3, as DNA: TGTGCCACCAGTGGGGTAGGGAGCGGGGAGCTGTTTTTT.

This sequence joins TRBV19 and TRBJ2-2, with D possibly being TRBD1 (7 bases). Trimming stripped 3 bases from V and 3 bases from J, with 17 bases between. This CDR3 region has 17 residues. CDR1 LNHDA and CDR2 SQIVND come from the germline V gene (reference sequence). The CDR3 protein is CASSIDAAGQYTGELFF. In DNA form, the CDR3 reads TGTGCCAGTAGTATTGATGCCGCGGGACAGTACACCGGGGAGCTGTTTTTT.

This rearrangement joins TRBV12-3 or TRBV12-4 to TRBJ1-1, with a weak D call TRBD1 (6 bases). V lost 0 bases and J 7 bases, leaving 9 bases between the germline ends. The CDR3 is made up of 13 amino acids. The CDR3 spells CASSLAADSEAFF. CDR3 in DNA: TGTGCCAGCAGTTTAGCGGCGGACAGTGAAGCTTTCTTT.

The chain is built from TRBV4-1 and TRBJ1-5; D unclear. The germline V gene has CDR1 MGHRA and CDR2 YSYEKL. The CDR3 has 16 amino acids. Trimming left V 0 bases short and J 0 bases short, with 9 bases between. This CDR3 reads CASSQDPSSSNQPQHF. CDR3 DNA sequence: TGCGCCAGCAGCCAAGACCCATCATCTAGCAATCAGCCCCAGCATTTT.

The rearrangement links TRBV7-8 to TRBJ1-2; TRBD1 might be the D (5 bases). Looked up from germline, CDR1 is SGHVS and CDR2 is FQNEAQ. V dropped 1 base and J dropped 2 bases, with 14 bases sitting between them. The CDR3 is 16 amino acids. The CDR3 loop reads CASSLVAFRGNYGYTF. In DNA, the CDR3 is TGTGCCAGCAGCTTAGTTGCTTTTCGGGGGAACTATGGCTACACCTTC.

The chain recombines TRBV4-1 with TRBJ1-3, with D unresolved. Germline V lookup: CDR1 MGHRA, CDR2 YSYEKL. Trimming took 3 bases from V and 2 from J, leaving 14 bases between them. This CDR3 is 16 amino acids long. For the CDR3, the DNA is TGCGCCAGCAGCCACCAAAACCCGAGCCCTGGAAACACCATATATTTT. This encodes CASSHQNPSPGNTIYF.

V gene TRBV19 combines with J gene TRBJ1-5; D is possibly TRBD1 (5 bases). The CDR3 has 14 amino acids. V was trimmed by 3 bases and J by 7 bases, leaving 13 bases between them. Germline lookup yields CDR1 LNHDA and CDR2 SQIVND (reference sequence). The CDR3 spells CASSIRGYGQPQHF. The CDR3 bases are TGTGCCAGTAGTATCCGGGGGTACGGACAGCCCCAGCATTTT.

This chain links TRBV9 with TRBJ2-1; perhaps TRBD2 as D (6 bases). The CDR3 spans 16 residues. Trimming left V 4 bases short and J 0 bases short, with 14 bases between. The V gene's germline CDR1 is SGDLS and CDR2 YYNGEE. As DNA, the CDR3 is TGTGCCAGCAGCCCTCTTCCGCGGGACTCCTACAATGAGCAGTTCTTC. It yields the protein CASSPLPRDSYNEQFF.